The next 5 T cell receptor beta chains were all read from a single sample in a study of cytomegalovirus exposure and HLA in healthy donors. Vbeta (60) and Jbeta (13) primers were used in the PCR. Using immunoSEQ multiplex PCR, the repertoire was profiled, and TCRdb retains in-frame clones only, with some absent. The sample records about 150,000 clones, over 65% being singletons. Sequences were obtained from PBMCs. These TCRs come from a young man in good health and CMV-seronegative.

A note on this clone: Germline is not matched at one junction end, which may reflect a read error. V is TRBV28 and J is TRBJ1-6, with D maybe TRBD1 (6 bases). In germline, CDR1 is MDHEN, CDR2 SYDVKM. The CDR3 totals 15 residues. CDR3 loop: CASSSLTGRSSPLNF. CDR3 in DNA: TGTGCCAGCAGTTCACTCACAGGGCGGTCTTCACCCCTCAACTTT.

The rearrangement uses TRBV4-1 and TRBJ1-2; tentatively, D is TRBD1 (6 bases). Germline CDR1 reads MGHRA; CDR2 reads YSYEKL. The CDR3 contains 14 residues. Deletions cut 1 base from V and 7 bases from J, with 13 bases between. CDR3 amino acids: CASSQGQLGAGYTF. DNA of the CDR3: TGCGCCAGCAGCCAAGGCCAGTTGGGGGCTGGCTACACCTTC.

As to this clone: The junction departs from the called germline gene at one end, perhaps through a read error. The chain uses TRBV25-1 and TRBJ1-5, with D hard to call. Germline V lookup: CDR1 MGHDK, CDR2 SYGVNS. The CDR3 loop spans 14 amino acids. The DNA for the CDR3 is TGTGCCAGCAGTGAATCCGGGGTGGGTCAGCCCCAGAATTTT. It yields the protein CASSESGVGQPQNF. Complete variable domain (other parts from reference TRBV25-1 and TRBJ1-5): EADIYQTPRYLVIGTGKKITLECSQTMGHDKMYWYQQDPGMELHLIHYSYGVNSTEKGDLSSESTVSRIRTEHFPLTLESARPSHTSQYLCASSESGVGQPQNFGDGTRLSIL.

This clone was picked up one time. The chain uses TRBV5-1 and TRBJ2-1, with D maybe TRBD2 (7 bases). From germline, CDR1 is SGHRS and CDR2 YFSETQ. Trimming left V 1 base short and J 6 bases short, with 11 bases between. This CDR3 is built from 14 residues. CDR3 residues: CASSLRGAGNEQFF. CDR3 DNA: TGCGCCAGCAGCTTGCGGGGGGCCGGCAATGAGCAGTTCTTC.

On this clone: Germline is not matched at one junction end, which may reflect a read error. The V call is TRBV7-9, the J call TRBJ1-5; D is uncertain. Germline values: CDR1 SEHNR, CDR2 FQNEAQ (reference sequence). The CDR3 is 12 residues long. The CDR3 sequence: CASSFGNQPQNF. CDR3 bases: TGTGCCAGCAGCTTCGGGAATCAGCCCCAGAATTTT. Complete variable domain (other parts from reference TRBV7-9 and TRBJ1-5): DTGVSQNPRHKITKRGQNVTFRCDPISEHNRLYWYRQTLGQGPEFLTYFQNEAQLEKSRLLSDRFSAERPKGSFSTLEIQRTEQGDSAMYLCASSFGNQPQNFGDGTRLSIL.